The rows below give T cell receptor beta chains drawn from one sample of a study of cytomegalovirus exposure and HLA in healthy donors. Produced via immunoSEQ multiplex PCR; TCRdb's table is partial and in-frame only. Of about 160,000 clones listed, roughly 85% are singletons. The sample comprised PBMCs. The receptor source for this set is a man aged 30 to 39 in good health and CMV-seronegative. CDR3s include the opening cysteine and the closing phenylalanine or tryptophan. The D gene is left open where the match is weak. Clone size is shown for a subset of rows, as once, few, many or a class of expanded clone.

TRBJ2-3	TRBD2	few	TRBV6-5	TGTGCCAGCAAGCCTAGCGGAGGCACAGATACGCAGTATTTT	CASKPSGGTDTQYF
TRBJ2-1	TRBD2	.	TRBV6-5	TGTGCCAGCAGTACCGGGACTAGCGGGAGGGAGCAGTTCTTC	CASSTGTSGREQFF
TRBJ1-1	TRBD1	.	TRBV2	TGTGCCAGCAGTGAAACGGACAGGACCCACCCTGAAGCTTTCTTT	CASSETDRTHPEAFF
TRBJ1-2	.	.	TRBV7-8	TGTGCCAGCAGCTTAGCGCGTCAGGGTTTACATGGCTACACCTTC	CASSLARQGLHGYTF
TRBJ2-2	.	.	TRBV6-5	TGTGCCAGCAGTCGAGCCGGGGAGCTGTTTTTT	CASSRAGELFF
TRBJ1-1	.	.	TRBV13	TGTGCCAGCAGCTTAACAACTGAAGCTTTCTTT	CASSLTTEAFF
TRBJ1-4	TRBD1	.	TRBV7-2	TGTGCCAGCAGCTCCGGGACAGCCGACGAAAAACTGTTTTTT	CASSSGTADEKLFF
TRBJ1-2	TRBD1	.	TRBV6-5	TGTGCCAGCAGTTATACGGGACAGGCCGCGAGCTACACCTTC	CASSYTGQAASYTF
TRBJ2-4	TRBD1	few	TRBV5-1	TGCGCCAGCAGCTTGGAGGGGGCCTCACAGTACTTC	CASSLEGASQYF
TRBJ1-5	TRBD1	.	TRBV28	TGTGCCAGCAGCTGGGGACAGGGGGCCGGTCAGCCCCAGCATTTT	CASSWGQGAGQPQHF
TRBJ2-3	TRBD2	.	TRBV6-4	TGTGCCAGCGCATGGACTAGCGGGGGCACAGATACGCAGTATTTT	CASAWTSGGTDTQYF
TRBJ1-2	.	.	TRBV20-1	TGCAGTGCTAGTACTGGGAGTGGCTACACCTTC	CSASTGSGYTF
TRBJ2-7	TRBD1	.	TRBV10-2	TGCGCCAGCAGTGGGCCCAGGACAGGGGGCATCTACGAGCAGTACTTC	CASSGPRTGGIYEQYF
TRBJ2-2	.	.	TRBV6-5	TGTGCCAGCAGTTACTCAGGAGCGCTCACCGGGGAGCTGTTTTTT	CASSYSGALTGELFF
TRBJ2-5	.	.	TRBV4-1	TGCGCCAGCAGCCACCCAGGGAGGAATAAACAAGAGACCCAGTACTTC	CASSHPGRNKQETQYF
TRBJ2-2	TRBD1	.	TRBV18	TGTGCCAGCTCACTTGGGACAGGGAGCTTGAACACCGGGGAGCTGTTTTTT	CASSLGTGSLNTGELFF
TRBJ2-1	TRBD1	.	TRBV5-5	TGTGCCAGCAGCTTTTACAGGGGCCTGCGCAATGAGCAGTTCTTC	CASSFYRGLRNEQFF
TRBJ1-3	.	.	TRBV5-4	TGTGCCAGCGGCTGGGCGTCCGGAAACACCATATATTTT	CASGWASGNTIYF
TRBJ2-1	TRBD1	.	TRBV10-3	TGTGCCATCAGTAGAGGACAGGGGGCATCCTACAATGAGCAGTTCTTC	CAISRGQGASYNEQFF
TRBJ1-1	.	.	TRBV5-4	TGTGCCAGCAGTGGTCAGGGTGGTTATACTGAAGCTTTCTTT	CASSGQGGYTEAFF
TRBJ2-7	TRBD2	.	TRBV18	TGTGCCAGCTCCCCGGGGGGACCTGGAGACTACGAGCAGTACTTC	CASSPGGPGDYEQYF
TRBJ1-2	.	.	TRBV14	TGTGCCAGCAGCCCCGAGGCAGCTAACTATGGCTACACCTTC	CASSPEAANYGYTF
TRBJ2-1	TRBD2	.	TRBV11-3	TGTGCCAGCAGCTCTAGCGGGAGGGTAGAGCAGTTCTTC	CASSSSGRVEQFF
TRBJ1-3	.	.	TRBV5-1	TGCGCCAGCAGCTCCCCGCCCGGGGGGTCTGGAAACACCATATATTTT	CASSSPPGGSGNTIYF
TRBJ2-7	.	.	TRBV19	TGTGCCAGTAGTATTCAGAACTTCGGGGAGCAGTACTTC	CASSIQNFGEQYF
TRBJ1-2	.	few	TRBV19	TGTGCCAGTAGGGCTGGAGACAGGAACTACACCTTC	CASRAGDRNYTF
TRBJ2-5	.	.	TRBV4-1	TGCGCCAGCAGCCAAGGTCGGTTGGACACGCTCCAAGAGACCCAGTACTTC	CASSQGRLDTLQETQYF
TRBJ1-5	.	.	TRBV28	TGTGCCAGCAGCCCGGGGGGGAGGGATCAGCCCCAGCATTTT	CASSPGGRDQPQHF
TRBJ2-2	.	.	TRBV25-1	TGTGCCAGCAGTGACCAGGGTTCCGGGGAGCTGTTTTTT	CASSDQGSGELFF
TRBJ2-5	.	.	TRBV4-3	TGCGCCAGCAGCCAAGAAGGCGGTCAAGAGACCCAGTACTTC	CASSQEGGQETQYF
TRBJ2-1	TRBD1	.	TRBV7-2	TGTGCCAGCAGCCCAACCGGGACAGGGTACAATGAGCAGTTCTTC	CASSPTGTGYNEQFF
TRBJ2-5	.	.	TRBV7-3	TGTGCCAGCAGCCCCGGGGGTTCTGGTCGGGAGACCCAGTACTTC	CASSPGGSGRETQYF
TRBJ1-3	.	.	TRBV5-4	TGTGCCAGCAGCCAAGGACAGTACTCTGGAAACACCATATATTTT	CASSQGQYSGNTIYF
TRBJ2-7	.	.	TRBV6-6	TGTGCCAGCAGTACGGACGGACTCTACGAGCAGTACTTC	CASSTDGLYEQYF
TRBJ2-5	TRBD2	.	TRBV18	TGTGCCAGCTCACCAGGACTAGCGGGTCAAGAGACCCAGTACTTC	CASSPGLAGQETQYF
TRBJ1-4	.	.	TRBV25-1	TGTGCCAGCAGCGCCTCAGGGGTCGAGAAACTGTTTTTT	CASSASGVEKLFF
TRBJ2-3	TRBD2	once	TRBV28	TGTGCCAGCAGTTTGGTATTAGCGGGAGGCACAGATACGCAGTATTTT	CASSLVLAGGTDTQYF
TRBJ1-2	.	.	TRBV7-2	TGTGCCAGCAGCTTAGATGGGTGGGCTCGGAATGGCTACACCTTC	CASSLDGWARNGYTF
TRBJ2-6	TRBD1	.	TRBV19	TGTGCCAGTAGTATAGCGGGACAGGGGGCCTCTGGGGCCAACGTCCTGACTTTC	CASSIAGQGASGANVLTF
TRBJ2-1	.	.	TRBV5-6	TGTGCCAGCAGCCGAGGGGGTTCTTACAATGAGCAGTTCTTC	CASSRGGSYNEQFF
TRBJ2-2	TRBD2	.	TRBV4-3	TGCGCCAGCAGCCAAGATATACTAGCGGGGGGGCAGGGCACCGGGGAGCTGTTTTTT	CASSQDILAGGQGTGELFF
TRBJ2-2	TRBD1	.	TRBV5-5	TGTGCCAGCAGCACTGACAGGGGCTGGGTCGGGGAGCTGTTTTTT	CASSTDRGWVGELFF
TRBJ1-2	.	once	TRBV28	TGTGCCAGCAGTTTAGGCAGATACTATGGCTACACCTTC	CASSLGRYYGYTF
TRBJ2-3	.	few	TRBV7-9	TGTGCCAGCAGCTCCCAGGCCGTCTTGTTAACAGATACGCAGTATTTT	CASSSQAVLLTDTQYF
TRBJ2-3	TRBD2	.	TRBV5-1	TGCGCCAGCAGCTTGCTGGTGGGACTAGCGAGCACAGATACGCAGTATTTT	CASSLLVGLASTDTQYF
TRBJ1-2	.	.	TRBV30	TGTGCCTCCCCCCCCATGGGGCTGAACTATGGCTACACCTTC	CASPPMGLNYGYTF
TRBJ1-1	TRBD1	once	TRBV5-1	TGCGCCAGCAGCCGAAAACAGGGGGCGGTCACTGAAGCTTTCTTT	CASSRKQGAVTEAFF
TRBJ2-3	TRBD1	.	TRBV4-2	TGTGCCAGCAGCCAAGGTGGGACAGGGGATAGCACAGATACGCAGTATTTT	CASSQGGTGDSTDTQYF
TRBJ2-5	.	few	TRBV7-7	TGTGCTAGCAGCTTAGGGACTCTTCCTTGGGAGACCCAGTACTTC	CASSLGTLPWETQYF
TRBJ2-2	.	.	TRBV9	TGTGCCAGCAGCGTAGATCGTTTTTCGGCGGCCGGGGAGCTGTTTTTT	CASSVDRFSAAGELFF
TRBJ1-4	.	few	TRBV5-4	TGTGCCAGCAGCTCGACACTTTCGTCTAATGAAAAACTGTTTTTT	CASSSTLSSNEKLFF
TRBJ2-1	TRBD2	.	TRBV7-2	TGTGCCAGCACCTCTGGACTAGCGGGAGACAATGAGCAGTTCTTC	CASTSGLAGDNEQFF
TRBJ2-1	TRBD2	.	TRBV5-6	TGTGCCAGCAGCTGGACTAGCGGGAGCTCCTACAATGAGCAGTTCTTC	CASSWTSGSSYNEQFF
TRBJ2-7	TRBD1	.	TRBV5-1	TGCGCCAGCAGCTCAGGGACAGACTTAAGGGTTAGGGAGCAGTACTTC	CASSSGTDLRVREQYF
TRBJ1-1	.	.	TRBV5-1	TGCGCCAGCAGCTTAACACTGAGCGCTGAAGCTTTCTTT	CASSLTLSAEAFF
TRBJ2-3	.	.	TRBV4-3	TGCGCCAGCAGCCAAGATCTGGCCGATACGCAGTATTTT	CASSQDLADTQYF
TRBJ2-2	TRBD2	few	TRBV4-3	TGCGCCAGCAGCCAGAATACCGGGACTAGCGGAGGAAACACCGGGGAGCTGTTTTTT	CASSQNTGTSGGNTGELFF
TRBJ2-1	.	.	TRBV4-1	TGCGCCAGCAGCCAAGACCCCCGAGCACTCCGATTCTTC	CASSQDPRALRFF
TRBJ1-6	TRBD1	.	TRBV20-1	TGCAGTGCCCAAACAGGGGCGCCCCTCCACTTT	CSAQTGAPLHF
TRBJ2-7	TRBD1	.	TRBV7-6	TGTGCCAGCAGCTCCGGACAGGGACGGTACTACGAGCAGTACTTC	CASSSGQGRYYEQYF